The clone carrying this T cell receptor beta chain was seen repeatedly, ten times or more. Its antigen is still unknown. The entry originates in a study of identical twins. General observations from the study: Twins' surplus sharing was weaker for beta out-of-frame sequences.

V gave up 3 bases and J gave up 0 bases, with 13 bases separating them. Looked up from germline, CDR1 is DFQATT and CDR2 is SNEGSKA (reference sequence). This CDR3 region has 15 residues. TCRdb reprocessed the 5' RACE reads via MiXCR and lists one record per CDR3 protein. The repertoire consists of about 240,000 distinct CDR3 sequences, with 7.5% occurring once and the leading ten covering about 5.6%. These records were also assigned to another study, of yellow fever vaccine responses in identical twins.

The chain recombines TRBV20-1 with TRBJ2-3, with D possibly matching TRBD1 (5 bases). Sequenced sample: CD8+ T cells sorted from blood. The sequence came from a woman between 18 and 29 years old in good health. The CDR3 spells CSASSFRASTDTQYF. The CDR3 bases are TGCAGTGCTAGTTCGTTCAGGGCTAGCACAGATACGCAGTATTTT.